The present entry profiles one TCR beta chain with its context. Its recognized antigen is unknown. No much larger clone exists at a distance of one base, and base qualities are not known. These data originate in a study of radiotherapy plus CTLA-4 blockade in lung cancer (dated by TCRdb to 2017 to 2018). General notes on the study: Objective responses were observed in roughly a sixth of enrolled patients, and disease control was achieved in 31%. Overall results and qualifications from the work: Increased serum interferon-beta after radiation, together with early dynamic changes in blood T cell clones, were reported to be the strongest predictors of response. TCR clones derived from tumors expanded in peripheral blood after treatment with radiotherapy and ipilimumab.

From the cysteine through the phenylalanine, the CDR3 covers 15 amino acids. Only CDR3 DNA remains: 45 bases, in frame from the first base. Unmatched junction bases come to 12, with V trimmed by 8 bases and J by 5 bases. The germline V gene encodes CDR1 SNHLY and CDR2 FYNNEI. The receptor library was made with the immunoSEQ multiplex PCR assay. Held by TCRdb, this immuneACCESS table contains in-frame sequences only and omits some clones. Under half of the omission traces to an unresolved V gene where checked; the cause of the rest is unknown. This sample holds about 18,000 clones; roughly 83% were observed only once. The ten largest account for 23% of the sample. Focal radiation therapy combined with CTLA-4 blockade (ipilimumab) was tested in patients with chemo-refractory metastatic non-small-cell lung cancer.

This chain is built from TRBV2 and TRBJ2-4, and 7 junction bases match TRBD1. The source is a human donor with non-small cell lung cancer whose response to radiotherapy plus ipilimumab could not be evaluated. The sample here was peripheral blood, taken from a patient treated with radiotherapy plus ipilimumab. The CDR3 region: CASADRAVGENIQYF. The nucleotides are TGTGCCAGCGCAGACAGGGCAGTAGGGGAAAACATTCAGTACTTC.